The 16 T cell receptor beta chains in this list originate from one sample, sequenced in a study of identical twins' blood T cells. One entry per CDR3 protein results from TCRdb running MiXCR on the 5' RACE reads. The sample lists 300,000 to 400,000 distinct CDR3 sequences; roughly 28% were seen once. The sequenced sample consisted of PBMCs. Source of these receptors: a woman between 18 and 50 years old in good health.

The chain links TRBV4-3 to TRBJ1-1; no clear D gene. The CDR3 extends over 14 amino acids. V was cut by 3 bases and J by 4 bases, with 12 bases left in between. Germline CDR1 LGHNA, CDR2 YSLEER. The DNA for the CDR3 is TGCGCCAGCAGCCACCAACTAGAGAGCACTGAAGCTTTCTTT. It is translated as CASSHQLESTEAFF.

This chain links TRBV20-1 with TRBJ2-7; tentative D call: TRBD1 (6 bases). From germline, CDR1 is DFQATT and CDR2 SNEGSKA (reference sequence). There are 11 residues in the CDR3. V lost 2 bases, J lost 6 bases, and 8 bases lay in between. The CDR3 region has the DNA TGCAGTGCTAGATGGGGGCGCGAGCAGTACTTC. Translated: CSARWGREQYF.

This clonotype was observed a few times. This rearrangement joins TRBV29-1 to TRBJ1-3; D gene unclear. There are 14 residues in the CDR3. V was shortened by 6 bases and J by 0 bases, with 12 bases between the two germline ends. Looked up from germline, CDR1 is SQVTM and CDR2 is ANQGSEA. The CDR3 DNA reads TGCAGCGTCAGTGGATTAAACTCTGGAAACACCATATATTTT. Translating it yields CSVSGLNSGNTIYF.

This clonotype was seen only once. V usage is TRBV5-6 and J usage is TRBJ2-1, with 8 bases aligning to TRBD1. The germline V gene encodes CDR1 SGHDT and CDR2 YYEEEE. The V gene end was trimmed by 4 bases and the J gene end by 12 bases; junction bases not matched to a gene: 6. This CDR3 has 12 residues. The CDR3 here is CASSVSGGRQFF. The DNA of the CDR3 is TGTGCCAGCAGCGTATCAGGGGGCAGGCAGTTCTTC. Using reference TRBV5-6 and TRBJ2-1 for the parts outside the CDR3, the full variable domain is DAGVTQSPTHLIKTRGQQVTLRCSPKSGHDTVSWYQQALGQGPQFIFQYYEEEERQRGNFPDRFSGHQFPNYSSELNVNALLLGDSALYLCASSVSGGRQFFGPGTRLTVL.

This clonotype has a count of ten or more. The chain employs TRBV20-1 and TRBJ2-3, with a possible D match to TRBD2 (6 bases). CDR3 length: 13 amino acids. Trimming left V 5 bases short and J 0 bases short, with 9 bases between. Germline CDR1 and CDR2: DFQATT and SNEGSKA (reference sequence). CDR3 region: CSAPRGSTDTQYF. The CDR3 DNA follows: TGCAGTGCTCCGCGGGGTAGCACAGATACGCAGTATTTT.

This chain uses TRBV12-3 or TRBV12-4 with TRBJ1-6, with D uncertain. V dropped 3 bases and J dropped 6 bases, with 9 bases sitting between them. CDR3 size: 14 residues. Here the CDR3 reads CASSFGGLNSPLHF. The CDR3 coding sequence is TGTGCCAGCAGTTTCGGAGGGCTTAATTCACCCCTCCACTTT.

V is TRBV25-1 and J is TRBJ1-4, with 7 bases fitting TRBD1. The germline V gene encodes CDR1 MGHDK and CDR2 SYGVNS. The J segment lost 7 bases and the V segment lost 4 bases, leaving 6 bases of the junction unmatched. The length of the CDR3 is 14 residues. As DNA, the CDR3 is TGTGCCAGCAGTGTACCAGGGGGGTCTGAAAAACTGTTTTTT. Protein sequence: CASSVPGGSEKLFF.

This chain links TRBV4-3 with TRBJ2-2, with D uncertain. V dropped 1 base and J dropped 4 bases, with 10 bases sitting between them. CDR3 length: 15 amino acids. From germline, CDR1 is LGHNA and CDR2 YSLEER. The CDR3 protein is CASSQGLAITGELFF. The CDR3 DNA reads as TGCGCCAGCAGCCAAGGTCTGGCCATCACCGGGGAGCTGTTTTTT.

This clonotype was recorded a few times. The V and J genes are TRBV29-1 and TRBJ1-1; perhaps TRBD1 as D (5 bases). V gave up 6 bases and J gave up 3 bases, with 14 bases separating them. The CDR3 consists of 13 residues. CDR1 and CDR2 from the germline V gene are SQVTM and ANQGSEA. The CDR3 here is CSVTRARDTEAFF. The CDR3 nucleotides read TGCAGCGTGACCAGGGCTAGGGACACTGAAGCTTTCTTT.

This clonotype was observed many times. This chain links TRBV28 with TRBJ2-1, with 8 bases matching TRBD2. Germline values: CDR1 MDHEN, CDR2 SYDVKM. V shed 2 bases, J shed 6 bases, and the junction held 6 bases outside the gene matches. This CDR3 spans 15 amino acids. The CDR3 region is CASSLTTSGSNEQFF. The CDR3, as DNA: TGTGCCAGCAGTTTAACCACTAGCGGAAGCAATGAGCAGTTCTTC.

The table lists this clonotype with a few counts. The chain uses TRBV15 and TRBJ1-2; D uncertain. The CDR3 spans 14 residues. The germline CDR1 and CDR2 sequences are LNHNV and YYDKDF (reference sequence). V shed 0 bases and J shed 6 bases, with 11 bases lying between them. The CDR3, as DNA: TGTGCCACCAGCAGAGATAGTGACGGCCATGGCTACACCTTC. It translates to CATSRDSDGHGYTF. Complete variable domain (other parts from reference TRBV15 and TRBJ1-2): DAMVIQNPRYQVTQFGKPVTLSCSQTLNHNVMYWYQQKSSQAPKLLFHYYDKDFNNEADTPDNFQSRRPNTSFCFLDIRSPGLGDTAMYLCATSRDSDGHGYTFGSGTRLTVV.

The chain is built from TRBV29-1 and TRBJ1-1; 8 bases line up with TRBD1. This CDR3 has 14 residues. V lost 4 bases to trimming and J lost 0 bases; unmatched junction nucleotides: 4. CDR1 and CDR2 (germline): SQVTM, ANQGSEA. In nucleotides, the CDR3 is TGCAGCGTTGCGGGCAGGGGGCTGAACACTGAAGCTTTCTTT. Translating it yields CSVAGRGLNTEAFF.

This clonotype was seen a handful of times. The V call is TRBV6-1, the J call TRBJ1-1; D unclear. Deletions cut 8 bases from V and 8 bases from J, with 15 bases between. Germline assignment: CDR1 MNHNS and CDR2 SASEGT. This CDR3 comprises 12 residues. CDR3 bases: TGTGCCAGCCTGGCGGCGGCGCGCGAAGCTTTCTTT. Its protein is CASLAAAREAFF.

This clonotype has ten or more counts. This rearrangement joins TRBV19 to TRBJ1-1, with D tentatively TRBD1 (5 bases). The V and J ends lost 6 bases and 9 bases respectively, with 17 bases between them. The germline V gene has CDR1 LNHDA and CDR2 SQIVND (reference sequence). The CDR3 is 13 residues long. The CDR3 region is CASSGGGGTKAFF. CDR3 DNA sequence: TGTGCCAGTAGCGGTGGGGGAGGCACGAAAGCTTTCTTT.

This chain joins TRBV29-1 and TRBJ1-2; no clear D gene. The CDR3 extends over 13 amino acids. CDR1 SQVTM and CDR2 ANQGSEA come from the germline V gene. With 6 bases removed from V and 4 bases from J, the gap between germline ends came to 15 bases. In DNA, the CDR3 is TGCAGCGTAGCGGATTGGGAAGCCTATGGCTACACCTTC. It yields the protein CSVADWEAYGYTF.

V gene TRBV29-1 combines with J gene TRBJ1-1; D uncertain. Trimming left V 7 bases short and J 5 bases short, with 17 bases between. From germline, CDR1 is SQVTM and CDR2 ANQGSEA. This CDR3 contains 13 residues. The CDR3, as DNA: TGCAGCGCCACCCCGAGTGGTCGTACTGAAGCTTTCTTT. It specifies CSATPSGRTEAFF.